These 32 T cell receptor beta chains came from one sample sequenced in a study of Graves' ophthalmopathy and Graves' hyperthyroidism. Transcripts of RNA were the source for amplifying TCR beta CDR3 regions. In the first round, RT-PCR was carried out with HTBI primers, and a multiplex PCR formed the second round. TCRdb called the multiplex PCR reads again in MiXCR, with one record for every CDR3 protein. The data show over 40,000 distinct CDR3 sequences, with around half seen just once and less than 25% held by the top ten. The specimen sequenced was peripheral blood. Every receptor here comes from an adult man with Graves' ophthalmopathy.

Comment on this clonotype: One junction end does not reproduce the germline sequence, and a read error may be involved. V usage is TRBV7-6 and J usage is TRBJ2-3; D uncertain. The CDR3 runs 14 residues. The germline V gene has CDR1 SGHVS and CDR2 FNYEAQ. The CDR3 sequence is CASSPLTEEDTQNF. The CDR3 DNA is TGTGCCAGCAGCCCACTAACGGAAGAAGATACGCAGAATTTT.

Many counts were recorded for this clonotype. An end of the junction does not agree with germline; a read error may underlie this. V is TRBV7-3 and J is TRBJ2-1; D unclear. Germline loops: CDR1 SGHTA, CDR2 FQGTGA. This CDR3 is 15 amino acids long. CDR3 in DNA: TGTGCCAGCAGCATAACTGGGTACAGCCGCAATGAGCAGTTCTTC. Translation: CASSITGYSRNEQFF.

This clonotype showed up many times. The DNA of the CDR3 is TGCGCCAGCAGTTGGACTAGCGGGGGCCAAGAGACCCAGTACTTC. Translation: CASSWTSGGQETQYF. The chain combines TRBV5-1 with TRBJ2-5; 13 bases agree with TRBD2. J was trimmed by 1 base and V by 5 bases; bases with no gene match: 2. The germline CDR1 and CDR2 sequences are SGHRS and YFSETQ. This CDR3 comprises 15 residues.

The J gene is TRBJ2-1, the V gene TRBV20-1, with D hard to call. V shed 5 bases and J shed 4 bases, with 15 bases lying between them. The CDR3 totals 14 residues. Germline CDR1 DFQATT, CDR2 SNEGSKA (reference sequence). CDR3 sequence: CSAPSRGDYNEQFF. CDR3 nucleotides: TGCAGTGCTCCGAGCCGCGGAGATTACAATGAGCAGTTCTTC.

The rearrangement joins TRBV7-2 to TRBJ2-2, with 7 bases that match TRBD2. The CDR3 has 14 amino acids. CDR1 SGHTA and CDR2 FQGNSA come from the germline V gene. V gave up 6 bases and J gave up 8 bases; unmatched junction bases: 9. CDR3 sequence (DNA): TGTGCCAGCAGTTGGCGGGAGAGAACGGGGGAGCTGTTTTTT. It encodes CASSWRERTGELFF.

In this sample, this clonotype turned up many times. The chain carries TRBV20-1 and TRBJ2-3, with TRBD2 identical over 7 bases. This CDR3 comprises 15 residues. The germline V gene has CDR1 DFQATT and CDR2 SNEGSKA (reference sequence). The V segment lost 3 bases and the J segment 0 bases; nucleotides outside the gene matches: 6. The CDR3 protein is CSASPSGTSTDTQYF. CDR3 nucleotides: TGCAGTGCTAGTCCTAGCGGTACTAGCACAGATACGCAGTATTTT.

Many counts were recorded for this clonotype. The V call is TRBV4-2, the J call TRBJ2-5, with TRBD1 identical over 11 bases. Trimming removed 0 bases from V and 4 bases from J; junction bases left unmatched: 13. Germline assignment: CDR1 LGHNA and CDR2 YNFKEQ. The CDR3 spans 19 residues. CDR3 protein: CASSQDRDRGRGGRETQYF. CDR3 nucleotide sequence: TGTGCCAGCAGCCAAGATCGGGACAGGGGGAGAGGTGGGCGAGAGACCCAGTACTTC.

V usage is TRBV9 and J usage is TRBJ2-5; D gene ambiguous. CDR1 SGDLS and CDR2 YYNGEE come from the germline V gene. V was cut by 0 bases and J by 1 base, with 10 bases left in between. This CDR3 contains 15 residues. CDR3 loop: CASSVGWGSQETQYF. The CDR3 nucleotides are TGTGCCAGCAGCGTAGGGTGGGGAAGCCAAGAGACCCAGTACTTC.

This clonotype has a handful of counts. The V call is TRBV20-1, the J call TRBJ1-1, with 11 bases lining up with TRBD1. The CDR3 loop spans 15 amino acids. Losses at the gene ends were 3 bases for V and 4 bases for J; bases not matched to a gene: 7. Germline loops: CDR1 DFQATT, CDR2 SNEGSKA (reference sequence). This CDR3 is CSARDRGRGSTEAFF. In nucleotides, the CDR3 is TGCAGTGCTAGGGACAGGGGGCGCGGAAGCACTGAAGCTTTCTTT.

J is TRBJ2-5 and V is TRBV7-9; D is ambiguous. Germline-derived CDR1 and CDR2 are SEHNR and FQNEAQ (reference sequence). Trimming cost V 1 base and J 5 bases, with 8 bases left between them. The CDR3 is 13 residues long. This CDR3 is CASSLGGRETQYF. DNA for the CDR3: TGTGCCAGCAGCTTAGGAGGCAGGGAGACCCAGTACTTC.

The gene calls are TRBV25-1 and TRBJ2-5; D unresolved. V lost 8 bases to trimming and J lost 5 bases, with 21 bases between them. The CDR3 runs to 15 residues. Germline values: CDR1 MGHDK, CDR2 SYGVNS. The CDR3 nucleotides read TGTGCCAGCGTTGAACCCCAGTCCCTCCGGGAGACCCAGTACTTC. This sequence encodes CASVEPQSLRETQYF.

This clonotype was recorded many times. DNA for the CDR3: TGCGCCAGCAGCCCAACCACCGCTAGCGATGAGCAGTTCTTC. This encodes CASSPTTASDEQFF. The V gene is TRBV5-1, the J gene TRBJ2-1; D may be TRBD2 (6 bases). V lost 4 bases and J lost 8, with 16 bases in between. CDR1 and CDR2 from the germline V gene are SGHRS and YFSETQ. The CDR3 totals 14 residues.

The genes are TRBV7-9 and TRBJ2-2, with D maybe TRBD2 (6 bases). The V gene lost 5 bases and the J gene lost 7 bases, with 8 bases spanning the gap. The CDR3 extends over 12 amino acids. Germline CDR1 and CDR2: SEHNR and FQNEAQ (reference sequence). The CDR3 DNA reads as TGTGCCAGCAGCCCGACTAGCGGGGAGCTGTTTTTT. Its protein is CASSPTSGELFF.

V usage is TRBV7-2 and J usage is TRBJ1-5, with unresolved D. The CDR3 spans 13 residues. The germline V and J ends were trimmed by 5 bases and 7 bases, with 12 bases remaining between them. The germline V gene has CDR1 SGHTA and CDR2 FQGNSA. The CDR3 nucleotides read TGTGCCAGCAGCCCCATTAGTTACCAGCCCCAGCATTTT. Amino acids: CASSPISYQPQHF.

The V and J genes are TRBV29-1 and TRBJ2-7; TRBD1 matches 8 bases. The germline V gene encodes CDR1 SQVTM and CDR2 ANQGSEA. V lost 3 bases and J lost 6; bases outside the gene matches: 7. The CDR3 is made up of 13 amino acids. In nucleotides, the CDR3 is TGCAGCGTTGAGCCCACCGGGACAGGCGAGCAGTACTTC. It yields the protein CSVEPTGTGEQYF.

Turning to this clonotype: The CDR3 does not end in the conserved phenylalanine or tryptophan, so this is likely a read error. The V and J genes are TRBV6-5 and TRBJ1-1, with D perhaps TRBD1 (5 bases). Germline CDR1 and CDR2: MNHEY and SVGAGI. The CDR3 has 13 residues. The CDR3 sequence is CASSWQGNTEAFL. The CDR3 DNA reads TGCGCCAGCAGTTGGCAGGGGAACACTGAAGCTTTCCTT.

This clonotype turned up a few times. The V and J genes are TRBV18 and TRBJ2-7; 10 bases fit TRBD2. CDR3 length: 16 residues. In germline, CDR1 is KGHSH, CDR2 LQKENI. The V segment lost 2 bases and the J segment 6 bases; nucleotides outside the gene matches: 10. For the CDR3, the DNA is TGTGCCAGCTCACCAAGTCTAGCGGGAGAGAACCTCGAGCAGTACTTC. It translates to CASSPSLAGENLEQYF.

In this sample, this clonotype turned up many times. This chain connects TRBV20-1 to TRBJ1-5, with a tentative D call TRBD1 (6 bases). In germline, CDR1 is DFQATT, CDR2 SNEGSKA (reference sequence). The CDR3 covers 15 residues. Trimming stripped 4 bases from V and 4 bases from J, with 17 bases between. The CDR3 spells CSAKGSGAGNQPQHF. For the CDR3, the DNA is TGCAGTGCTAAAGGTTCAGGGGCGGGAAATCAGCCCCAGCATTTT.

This clonotype was picked up many times. This may come from a read error, since a much larger clone is one base off. This chain uses TRBV14 with TRBJ1-4; tentatively, D is TRBD1 (6 bases). Germline CDR1 SGHDN, CDR2 FVKESK. The CDR3 spans 14 residues. The CDR3 loop is CASSRPAGEERLFF. CDR3 coding DNA: TGTGCCAGCAGCCGACCAGCAGGGGAAGAAAGACTGTTTTTT.

This clonotype rates as medium-sized. The chain links TRBV2 to TRBJ1-3; D remains ambiguous. The CDR3 is 13 amino acids. V was cut by 3 bases and J by 6 bases, with 9 bases left in between. Germline CDR1 is SNHLY and CDR2 is FYNNEI. DNA for the CDR3: TGTGCCAGCAGTGATAATCCCCTAAACACCATATATTTT. As protein: CASSDNPLNTIYF. The full variable domain, with the rest looked up from reference TRBV2 and TRBJ1-3, is EPEVTQTPSHQVTQMGQEVILRCVPISNHLYFYWYRQILGQKVEFLVSFYNNEISEKSEIFDDQFSVERPDGSNFTLKIRSTKLEDSAMYFCASSDNPLNTIYFGEGSWLTVV.

This clonotype was detected many times. This rearrangement joins TRBV5-8 to TRBJ1-5, with 10 positions matching TRBD1. V lost 2 bases and J lost 0; bases outside the gene matches: 8. CDR1 and CDR2 from the germline V gene are SGHTS and YDEGEE. The CDR3 contains 18 residues. CDR3 nucleotide sequence: TGTGCCAGCAGCTTCCTTTTGACAGGGGGCTATAGCAATCAGCCCCAGCATTTT. This translates into CASSFLLTGGYSNQPQHF.

This clonotype was observed at least ten times. This chain uses TRBV2 with TRBJ2-1; 7 nucleotides align to TRBD2. The germline V gene has CDR1 SNHLY and CDR2 FYNNEI. There are 14 residues in the CDR3. Unmatched junction bases numbered 3, after V lost 3 bases and J lost 4 bases. CDR3 amino acids: CASSDGGGYNEQFF. The CDR3 coding sequence is TGTGCCAGCAGTGATGGGGGGGGGTACAATGAGCAGTTCTTC.

This clonotype was picked up one time. The junction shows a germline mismatch at one end, possibly a read error. V gene TRBV5-1 combines with J gene TRBJ1-1, with D perhaps matching TRBD1 (6 bases). The CDR3 consists of 15 residues. Germline V gives CDR1 SGHRS, CDR2 YFSETQ. The CDR3 DNA is TGCGCCAGCACCTCCATACAGGGATTTACGACTGAGGCTTTCTTT. This codes for CASTSIQGFTTEAFF.

There are many counts of this clonotype. V gene TRBV6-5 combines with J gene TRBJ2-2, with D possibly being TRBD2 (6 bases). V was clipped by 2 bases and J by 0 bases, with 10 bases between them. The CDR3 covers 16 residues. Germline assignment: CDR1 MNHEY and CDR2 SVGAGI. The CDR3 sequence: CASSYPPGANTGELFF. In nucleotides, the CDR3 is TGTGCCAGCAGTTACCCCCCGGGGGCGAACACCGGGGAGCTGTTTTTT.

In this sample, this clonotype turned up many times. The chain has TRBV9 and TRBJ2-1; 7 bases are a match to TRBD2. Trimming removed 4 bases from V and 0 bases from J; junction bases left unmatched: 7. The CDR3 has 16 residues. From germline, CDR1 is SGDLS and CDR2 YYNGEE. CDR3 DNA sequence: TGTGCCAGCAGCTTCAGTCTAGCGGTCTCCTACAATGAGCAGTTCTTC. Encoded protein: CASSFSLAVSYNEQFF.

This clonotype has at least ten counts. The chain links TRBV4-1 to TRBJ2-1; 14 bases match TRBD2. The junction had 7 bases not matched to a gene; V was cut back by 3 bases and J by 6 bases. The CDR3 is 17 residues long. The germline V gene encodes CDR1 MGHRA and CDR2 YSYEKL. CDR3 nucleotide sequence: TGCGCCAGCAGCCAGGGGTCCGGGACTAGCGGGAGCAATGAGCAGTTCTTC. Its translation is CASSQGSGTSGSNEQFF.

A single count supports this clonotype. J is TRBJ2-7 and V is TRBV2; D remains unclear. CDR1 is SNHLY and CDR2 is FYNNEI in the germline V gene. The V and J ends lost 6 bases and 3 bases respectively, with 18 bases between them. This CDR3 contains 15 residues. As DNA, the CDR3 is TGTGCCAGCAGCCCCCGGCAGGAACCCCGCTACGAGCAGTACTTC. It specifies CASSPRQEPRYEQYF.

V and J are TRBV19 and TRBJ1-1; maybe TRBD1 (5 bases). This CDR3 has 13 amino acids. Germline V lookup: CDR1 LNHDA, CDR2 SQIVND (reference sequence). V lost 6 bases and J lost 6, with 14 bases in between. The CDR3 protein is CASSPWQGAEAFF. CDR3 coding DNA: TGTGCCAGTAGCCCTTGGCAGGGCGCTGAAGCTTTCTTT.

The chain carries TRBV9 and TRBJ2-6; the D gene is possibly TRBD1 (5 bases). The CDR3 sequence is 15 residues long. CDR1 is SGDLS and CDR2 is YYNGEE in the germline V gene. V lost 3 bases and J lost 4, with 11 bases in between. Here the CDR3 reads CASSAQGSGANVLTF. The CDR3 nucleotides read TGTGCCAGCAGCGCCCAGGGATCGGGGGCCAACGTCCTGACTTTC.

J is TRBJ2-7 and V is TRBV6-2 or TRBV6-3; D not resolved. Germline V gives CDR1 MNHEY, CDR2 SVGEGT. The V end was cut by 7 bases, the J end by 3 bases, with 16 bases between. This CDR3 contains 14 residues. Here the CDR3 reads CASTDPVVLYEQYF. The CDR3 coding sequence is TGTGCCAGCACCGACCCCGTCGTCCTCTACGAGCAGTACTTC.

There are many counts of this clonotype. The genes are TRBV20-1 and TRBJ2-1; 10 bases map to TRBD2. The CDR3 is 15 amino acids. The J segment lost 6 bases and the V segment lost 1 base, leaving 6 bases of the junction unmatched. Germline V gene sequence: CDR1 DFQATT, CDR2 SNEGSKA (reference sequence). The CDR3, as DNA: TGCAGTGCTAGAGGCTCAGCGGGGGGGCCCAATGAGCAGTTCTTC. Its protein is CSARGSAGGPNEQFF.

The chain has TRBV5-1 and TRBJ2-7; D perhaps matches TRBD2 (6 bases). Trimming shortened V by 5 bases and J by 3 bases, and 18 bases separated the two germline ends. From germline, CDR1 is SGHRS and CDR2 YFSETQ. The CDR3 has 15 residues. CDR3: CASRYRTGGNYEQYF. Here the CDR3 DNA reads TGCGCCAGCAGATATCGGACTGGGGGGAACTACGAGCAGTACTTC.